This TCR beta chain comes out of a study of cytomegalovirus exposure and HLA in healthy donors (dated by TCRdb to about 2017). Describing the broader study: An earlier analysis of 550 to 700 of the donors reported roughly 300 Gb of sequence data and 100 million to 130 million unique TCR beta sequences from 150 million to 200 million T cells. About 320 gigabases of sequencing data and approximately 80 million unique TCR sequences were included in an early release covering roughly 700 HLA-typed donors. Of the 300 to 500 genotyped donors, roughly 76% were placed in the genetic ancestry cluster associated with self-reported Caucasian donors. The aim of the study was to test whether cataloging public T cell receptors could identify signatures of past pathogen exposure. The T cell repertoires of roughly 660 subjects were profiled by immunosequencing and related to cytomegalovirus serostatus. Along with the roughly 710-subject first cohort, a separate validation cohort of over 90 different subjects was used. To predict cytomegalovirus infection status, the study combined high-throughput TCR immunosequencing, statistical association of individual TCRs with disease status, and machine learning. A later analysis re-analyzed previously published TCR beta repertoires from 500 to 700 donors and added high-resolution HLA genotyping to study TCR occurrence patterns. Rather than using new phenotypic data, the later analysis identified candidate immune exposures from TCR beta sequences and from how often those sequences occurred across donors. An earlier analysis of approximately 580 of the donors used high-throughput TCR beta sequencing to judge whether each TCR beta V gene segment behaved as functional or pseudogenic. Donor age, sex, ethnicity and CMV serostatus were compiled alongside the repertoire data. A later genetic analysis used genome-wide SNP genotypes for about three fifths of the 666 donors, treating that subset as a discovery cohort. Every discovery cohort repertoire had been produced on one sequencing platform. Class I and class II HLA loci were covered by the typing at four-digit resolution. The number of donors typed differed by locus, with roughly 629-640 for A, B, C, DRB1 and DQB1, roughly 520 for DQA1, about 610 for DPA1, and about 450 for DPB1. Roughly five DR-DQ haplotypes were handled as single units for association and clustering because linkage in the cohort was strong. Among some 400 genotyped donors of the cohort, an average of approximately 240,000 unique TCR beta nucleotide sequences were sequenced per donor, roughly 18% of them non-productive. Study-wide findings and limitations: V-gene and J-gene trimming of TCR beta chains was associated with a missense DCLRE1C variant in a later genetic analysis, and the association was replicated in an independent cohort. At a false discovery rate of 0.05, a later analysis linked under 20,000 TCR beta sequences to specific HLA alleles. According to a later genetic analysis, donors in an Asian-associated ancestry cluster had fewer N-insertions in productive TCRs than the roughly 660-donor mean. For the cohort, immune exposure information was limited to CMV serostatus. According to a later analysis, parvovirus B19, influenza, CMV and Epstein-Barr virus appeared linked to several top co-occurrence clusters. In a later analysis, HLA-associated TCR beta chains were found to be more clonally expanded and to have lower generation probabilities than equally common non-associated chains. A further reported finding was that TCR beta sequences accurately predicted the HLA-A and HLA-B alleles for most subjects in the first cohort. Because the 87-base-pair reads could not distinguish some IMGT-functional V segments, including TRBV6-2 and TRBV6-3, those segments were excluded. Presence/absence analyses assumed roughly uniform sequencing depth across donors, an assumption that may not hold. A later analysis found that most CMV-associated TCR beta chains appeared HLA-restricted, with HLA associations seemingly driven largely by CMV exposure. It was suggested by the authors that the approach could potentially be generalized to other disease states and immunological phenotypes. When HLA alleles, especially DR and DQ, strongly co-occurred, attributing TCR associations to individual alleles was difficult. The sequencing pipeline was judged likely to have produced a cluster of highly shared sequence variants as a technical artifact. Cytomegalovirus status was reported to be diagnosed by the classifier with high specificity and sensitivity in both the original and validation cohorts. Only TCR beta chains were sequenced in this cohort, and the absence of alpha or paired-chain data limited detectable features. The study gave a list of 150 to 200 TCR beta chains associated with cytomegalovirus. Because counts were too low, seventeen rarely observed V segments, including chromosome 9 orphons, were left out of the earlier analysis of a few hundred of the donors. A few of the identified cytomegalovirus-associated TCR beta chains were confirmed in vitro to be specific for cytomegalovirus antigens. Because HLA typing was unavailable for some donors at each locus, only the typed subset was used in association tests. In a later analysis, TCR association rates were found to vary across HLA loci, with the most associated TCRs seen for DRB1 alleles and the fewest for HLA-C alleles. An earlier analysis of approximately 530 of the donors showed that most TCR beta V segments appeared in productive rearrangements either about 87% or about 30% of the time, which broadly matched IMGT annotations. Correlated functional status among segregating V segments might reflect linkage disequilibrium, but an unknown experimental factor could not be ruled out. While some public TCRs were present in many individuals, most TCR sequences turned up only very rarely across donors.

V is cut by 3 bases and J by 6 bases, and the space between the germline ends is 12 bases. The germline V gene encodes CDR1 ENHRY and CDR2 SYGVKD. The CDR3 measures 13 amino acids from cysteine to phenylalanine. Only CDR3 DNA remains: 39 bases, in frame from the first base. The library was generated by the immunoSEQ multiplex PCR assay. The multiplex PCR relied on a mix of 60 forward primers for TCR Vbeta segments and 13 reverse primers for TCR Jbeta segments. The CDR3 region of rearranged TCR beta genes was amplified from genomic DNA by a multiplex PCR assay. The amplified TCR beta libraries were sequenced on the Illumina HiSeq System as 87-base-pair reads. On the authors' methods: A later analysis counted 75 million to 100 million unique TCR beta chains across the approximately 700 repertoires, and around 12 million of these chains were shared by at least two donors. To remove PCR and sequencing errors, raw reads were error-corrected and collapsed into unique sequences using a nearest-neighbor algorithm that merged closely related sequences. CDR3 sequences were aligned to IMGT reference sequences to assign V, D and J gene segments. For a sequence to be retained, at least a six-nucleotide match to both a V gene segment and a J gene segment was required. Rearrangements were classified as productive when the CDR3 lacked stop codons and remained in frame with V and J, and all other rearrangements were classified as non-productive. CDR3 was defined by IMGT convention, running from the second conserved V-encoded cysteine to the conserved J-encoded phenylalanine. In an earlier analysis of more than 550 of the donors, sequences lacking an unambiguous match to a single V gene segment were excluded. An earlier analysis of about 590 of the donors classified V segments as functional when productive rearrangements were above 56.7% and as segregating when the standard deviation between donors was above 5%. A statistical classification framework was built to diagnose cytomegalovirus status from the catalog of TCR beta chain sequences. A later analysis assigned V and J genes by comparing TCR nucleotide sequences with IMGT/GENE-DB human TR gene sequences. Using the TCRdist pipeline, a later analysis assigned CDR3 sequences along with most-parsimonious VDJ recombination scenarios. In a later analysis, each TCR beta chain was defined by its CDR3 amino acid sequence together with its V-gene family, and reads lacking a unique V-gene family were excluded. To address suspected cross-contamination and a sequencing artifact, a later analysis removed approximately 590 highly shared, low-generation-probability nucleotide sequences. For each public chain, a later analysis derived a clonal expansion index from normalized ranks of inferred template counts within each repertoire. A later analysis computed generation probabilities with a VDJ recombination model fitted to out-of-frame rearrangements, and checked the results against IGoR. In a later analysis, TCR-TCR, TCR-HLA and TCR-CMV co-occurrence was scored with hypergeometric tests, and a repertoire-size bias correction was applied to TCR pairs. A later analysis estimated false discovery rates by permuting HLA or CMV assignments 20 times. A later analysis grouped co-occurring TCRs with DBSCAN, adding TCRdist sequence similarity when clustering within HLA-allele-positive subsets. Co-occurrence clustering excluded repertoires with fewer than 30,000 or more than 120,000 public chains, plus five with anomalous nucleotide sharing. Held by TCRdb, this immuneACCESS table contains in-frame sequences only and omits some clones. Under half of the omission traces to an unresolved V gene where checked; the cause of the rest is unknown. V and J calls and clone size are those listed in that table; D and trimming were worked out from the DNA. In all, the sample holds approximately 160,000 clones, and approximately 78% of those were seen once. 1.9% of the sample goes to the ten largest clones.

Of note for this clone: It lacks a known antigen. No much larger clone is present one base from it, and per-base qualities are unavailable.

The cohort was made up of roughly 670 healthy bone marrow donors. All cohort members were sampled while nominally healthy, although unrecorded immune exposures were likely present. The donor was CMV seronegative and belonged to the group of 352 seronegative cohort members. A peripheral blood sample was provided by each donor, and peripheral blood mononuclear cells were used for TCR beta sequencing. Genomic DNA extraction from the blood cell samples was performed with the Qiagen DNeasy Blood Extraction Kit. Sequences were obtained from PBMCs. This sequence uses TRBV10-3 and TRBJ2-7; TRBD1 is perhaps the D gene, given 5 matching bases. The TCR comes from a woman aged 18-35 years in good health and CMV-seronegative. CDR3 loop: CAISDRQGGEQYF. The nucleotides are TGTGCCATCAGTGACCGGCAGGGTGGCGAGCAGTACTTC.